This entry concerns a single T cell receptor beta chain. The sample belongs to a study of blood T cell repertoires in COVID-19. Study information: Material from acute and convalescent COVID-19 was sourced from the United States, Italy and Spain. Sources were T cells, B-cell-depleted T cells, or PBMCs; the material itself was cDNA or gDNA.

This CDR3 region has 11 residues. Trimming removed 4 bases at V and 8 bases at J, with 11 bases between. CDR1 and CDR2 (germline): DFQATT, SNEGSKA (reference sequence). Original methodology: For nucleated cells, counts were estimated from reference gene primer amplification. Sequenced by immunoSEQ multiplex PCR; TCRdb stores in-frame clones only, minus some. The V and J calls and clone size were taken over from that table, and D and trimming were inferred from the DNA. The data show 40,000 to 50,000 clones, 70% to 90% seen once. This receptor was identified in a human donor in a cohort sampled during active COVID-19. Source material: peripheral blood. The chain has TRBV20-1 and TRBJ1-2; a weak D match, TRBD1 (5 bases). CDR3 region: CSAISGLGYTF. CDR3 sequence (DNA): TGCAGTGCTATATCAGGGCTCGGCTACACCTTC.